A selection of T cell receptor beta chains follows, all from one sample in a study of OX40 agonist ivuxolimab in advanced cancers. Here immunoSEQ multiplex PCR was the method, and the copy in TCRdb shows in-frame clones only, minus some. The profile covers 72,000 or so clones, with around 80% appearing a single time and 1% to 1.5% taken by the ten largest. The source was CD4+ or CD8+ T cells sorted from blood, collected in a trial of the OX40 agonist ivuxolimab. Receptors originate from an adult with an advanced solid tumor such as melanoma, head and neck, liver or kidney cancer. The CDR3 runs from the conserved cysteine through the conserved F or W. Fields, in order: CDR3 protein, J gene, V gene, clone size. Only part of the rows carry a size: once, few, many, or a class if the clone is expanded.

CASSPGTPNDEQFF,TRBJ2-1,TRBV5-1,.
CASSEKDNTEAFF,TRBJ1-1,TRBV10-2,few
CASSDSGDIQYF,TRBJ2-4,TRBV2,once
CASSLLATRGITYEQYF,TRBJ2-7,TRBV7-2,.
CASSMWQGSGLTEAFF,TRBJ1-1,TRBV19,.
CASSFGQGPQHF,TRBJ1-5,TRBV5-4,.
CASSLGPGARGDTQYF,TRBJ2-3,TRBV7-2,.
CASSQDSVGYTF,TRBJ1-2,TRBV5-8,few
CASSLYPPRLADHTDTQYF,TRBJ2-3,TRBV27,.
CASSRRQGRYSYNEQFF,TRBJ2-1,TRBV11-2,.
CASSPWGGTAGDTQYF,TRBJ2-3,TRBV7-2,.
CASSIPVGYTDTQYF,TRBJ2-3,TRBV7-9,.
CASSGGTAIFGNQPQHF,TRBJ1-5,TRBV19,.
CASTLDRGLTYEQYF,TRBJ2-7,TRBV7-2,.
CASSHEGGSYTF,TRBJ1-2,TRBV4-1,.
CASSLVGGETEAFF,TRBJ1-1,TRBV5-1,.
CASSSTGVTRDTQYF,TRBJ2-3,TRBV19,.
CASSLEGYSPLHF,TRBJ1-6,TRBV5-6,.
CASSIDVTAYIYTQYF,TRBJ2-3,TRBV19,.
CASSDRGYGYTF,TRBJ1-2,TRBV10-1,.
CASSLDGYEQYF,TRBJ2-7,TRBV5-1,.
CASSYPAGWAEETQYF,TRBJ2-5,TRBV5-6,.
CASSLVVGVSGNTIYF,TRBJ1-3,TRBV7-8,.
CASSQGNGVEKLFF,TRBJ1-4,TRBV6-1,.
CASSGIGPRDSYEQYF,TRBJ2-7,TRBV6-1,.
CARTGGFGYTF,TRBJ1-2,TRBV19,many
CAWVPGHTEAFF,TRBJ1-1,TRBV30,many
CASSYDRGGYYEQYF,TRBJ2-7,TRBV7-2,.
CASSLGGTSAQETQYF,TRBJ2-5,TRBV7-2,.
CASSGGGNNSPLHF,TRBJ1-6,TRBV9,.
CASSLGGGLPNEQFF,TRBJ2-1,TRBV7-2,.
CASSIQGRNQPQHF,TRBJ1-5,TRBV2,.
CASQTVYEQYF,TRBJ2-7,TRBV6-1,.
CASSYSRGSEAFF,TRBJ1-1,TRBV6-5,once
CASSLEGLDYGYTF,TRBJ1-2,TRBV5-1,.
CASSFNRDRNEQYF,TRBJ2-7,TRBV11-2,.
CASSTTEGGYGYTF,TRBJ1-2,TRBV6-6,.
CASQIPGTGSYEQYF,TRBJ2-7,TRBV28,.
CASSLEVSGEQYF,TRBJ2-7,TRBV11-2,.
CAWSVLDGYTF,TRBJ1-2,TRBV30,few
CASSSVSGYTF,TRBJ1-2,TRBV5-4,.
CATSRGDINYGYTF,TRBJ1-2,TRBV15,.
CASNGGQGAGDTQYF,TRBJ2-3,TRBV19,.
CSVEGTGLYGYTF,TRBJ1-2,TRBV29-1,.
CSARGHTEAFF,TRBJ1-1,TRBV20-1,few
CASSEDRVREKLFF,TRBJ1-4,TRBV6-4,.
CASMRGRANTEAFF,TRBJ1-1,TRBV19,.
CASSLSSYEQYF,.,TRBV7-2,.
CAWSKRGRVNTEAFF,TRBJ1-1,TRBV30,.
CSVESLDRTNYGYTF,TRBJ1-2,TRBV29-1,.